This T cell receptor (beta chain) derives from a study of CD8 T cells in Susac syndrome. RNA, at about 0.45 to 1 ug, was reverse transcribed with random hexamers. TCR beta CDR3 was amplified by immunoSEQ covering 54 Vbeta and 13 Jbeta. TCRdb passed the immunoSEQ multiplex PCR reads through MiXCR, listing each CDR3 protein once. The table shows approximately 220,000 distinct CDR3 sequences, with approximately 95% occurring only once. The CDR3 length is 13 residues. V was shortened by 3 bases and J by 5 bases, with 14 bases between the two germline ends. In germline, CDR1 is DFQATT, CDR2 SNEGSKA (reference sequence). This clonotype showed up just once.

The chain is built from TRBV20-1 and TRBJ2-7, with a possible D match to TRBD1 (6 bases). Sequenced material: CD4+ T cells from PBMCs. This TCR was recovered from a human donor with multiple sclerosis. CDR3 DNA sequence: TGCAGTGCTAGTGGGCAGGGGAAGCACGAGCAGTACTTC. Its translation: CSASGQGKHEQYF.